This T cell receptor (beta chain) was retrieved from a study of shared clonotypes between healthy human individuals. Across the study: In total, the donors were two women and a few men aged 18 to 49. General study results and limits: Donor clonotype sharing was expected to depend on sequencing depth.

This clone appeared a few times. What it binds is not known. All donors were Caucasian adults living in Nashville, Tennessee. Clones were read by immunoSEQ multiplex PCR, and TCRdb kept only the in-frame ones, dropping some. The sample has about half a million clones; almost 80% are singletons. Deletions cut 1 base from V and 3 bases from J, with 9 bases between. The CDR3 extends over 15 amino acids. From germline, CDR1 is SGHVS and CDR2 FQNEAQ. The rearrangement joins TRBV7-8 to TRBJ2-2; no reliable D call. Sequences were obtained from PBMCs. The receptor's source is a woman aged 40 to 50 in good health. Some clones in this sample may be carry-over from other donors' samples. The CDR3 DNA reads as TGTGCCAGCAGCTTAGTTGTCCTTCACACCGGGGAGCTGTTTTTT. It yields the protein CASSLVVLHTGELFF.